This T cell receptor beta chain was captured by sequencing in a study of cytomegalovirus exposure and HLA in healthy donors. Findings and limits, study-wide: Researchers reportedly found TCR beta sequences accurately predicted most subjects' HLA-A and HLA-B alleles.

With regard to this clone: Antigen: not known.

V lost 7 bases, J lost 5 bases, and 13 bases stayed unmatched. Germline lookup yields CDR1 SGHKS and CDR2 YYEKEE (reference sequence). CDR3 length equals 15 residues. The PCR made use of 60 Vbeta and 13 Jbeta primers. TCRdb's table, derived via immunoSEQ multiplex PCR, lists solely in-frame clones and lacks some. This repertoire shows 150,000 to 250,000 clones, roughly four fifths found once; its top ten account for roughly 0.1%. This chain links TRBV5-5 with TRBJ2-3, with 7 bases matching TRBD1. This clonotype originated in a boy between 2 and 10 years old in good health and CMV-seronegative. Sequencing was carried out using PBMCs. CDR3 sequence: CASGRMGQGVDTQYF. CDR3 nucleotide sequence: TGTGCCAGCGGGCGGATGGGGCAGGGGGTAGATACGCAGTATTTT.